The rows below give T cell receptor beta chains drawn from one sample of a study of T-cell memory formation after mild COVID-19. TCRdb reprocessed the 5' RACE reads via MiXCR and lists one record per CDR3 protein. The sample has around 440,000 distinct CDR3 sequences; 15% to 20% are singletons. The sample comprised PBMCs or a T cell subset sorted from them (not recorded which). These receptors originate from an adult woman who had mild COVID-19 (a few samples of this study predate the infection). Cell type and time point are not known. Each CDR3 is given with its conserved first and last residue. A D gene is named only where the DNA matches it firmly. Clone size is given for some rows only: seen once, a few or many times, or a class if the clone is expanded.

v_gene	abundance	j_gene	d_gene	len	CDR3nt	CDR3aa
TRBV12-3/TRBV12-4	few	TRBJ1-2	NA	16	TGTGCCAGCAGTTTACAGGGGAATGGGGGGAACTATGGCTACACCTTC	CASSLQGNGGNYGYTF
TRBV20-1	few	TRBJ2-7	TRBD1	15	TGCAGTGCTCCGATGAGGACAGGGAGCTCCTACGAGCAGTACTTC	CSAPMRTGSSYEQYF
TRBV20-1	NA	TRBJ2-1	TRBD2	15	TGCAGTGCTAGAGATAGCGCGGGAGGGCCTGATGAGCAGTTCTTC	CSARDSAGGPDEQFF
TRBV20-1	once	TRBJ2-7	NA	13	TGCAGTGCTCCGGGACCCGACTCCTACGAGCAGTACTTC	CSAPGPDSYEQYF
TRBV6-2/TRBV6-3	many	TRBJ2-1	NA	14	TGTGCCAGCACCCCGGGACTGGGCGGCCATGAGCAGTTCTTC	CASTPGLGGHEQFF
TRBV6-5	NA	TRBJ2-5	NA	14	TGTGCCAGCAGTTCGACAGCTTCTCAAGAGACCCAGTACTTC	CASSSTASQETQYF
TRBV6-6	NA	TRBJ2-1	NA	12	TGTGCCAGCAGTAGGGAGCACAATGAGCAGTTCTTC	CASSREHNEQFF
TRBV7-9	few	TRBJ2-1	TRBD2	18	TGTGCCAGCAGCGCCGATCCCGTAGCGGGAGTATCCTACAATGAGCAGTTCTTC	CASSADPVAGVSYNEQFF
TRBV24-1	NA	TRBJ2-2	TRBD1	17	TGTGCCACCAGTGAGCCCCCGGGACAGGGAGGCACCGGGGAGCTGTTTTTT	CATSEPPGQGGTGELFF
TRBV3-1	few	TRBJ2-2	NA	12	TGTGCCAGCAGCGGGCTGGTCGGGGAGCTGTTTTTT	CASSGLVGELFF
TRBV5-4	few	TRBJ2-3	NA	15	TGTGCCAGCAGCTTGATGGGCGGATACACAGATACGCAGTATTTT	CASSLMGGYTDTQYF
TRBV25-1	NA	TRBJ2-7	TRBD1	16	TGTGCCAGCAGTGGACAGACAGGGAAGGTCTCCTACGAGCAGTACTTC	CASSGQTGKVSYEQYF
TRBV12-3/TRBV12-4	NA	TRBJ1-1	NA	14	TGTGCCAGCAGACTGACGGGGCCCAACGCTGAAGCTTTCTTT	CASRLTGPNAEAFF
TRBV18	NA	TRBJ1-2	NA	13	TGTGCCAGCTCGACTGCGACTGACAGCAGCTACACCTTC	CASSTATDSSYTF